The clone carrying this T cell receptor (beta chain) was seen repeatedly, ten times or more. The antigen is undetermined. Found in a library prepared for alpha chains, this beta chain is an off-target read, and its abundance has little meaning. This sample was included in a study of spatial heterogeneity in lung cancer. In the study overall: Each unique TCR and UMI combination was seen more than ten times on average in raw reads. Study results and caveats: Mutation counts in tumors were tracked by counts of expanded intratumoral alpha and beta TCRs.

The CDR3 is made up of 14 amino acids. The V gene end was trimmed by 6 bases and the J gene end by 0 bases; junction bases not matched to a gene: 4. Germline CDR1 and CDR2: ENHRY and SYGVKD. Each CDR3 protein gets one entry after TCRdb re-called the 5' RACE reads with MiXCR. The repertoire holds around 6,200 distinct CDR3 sequences, with more than 13% as singletons. As to time point: sample taken at primary tumor resection. TCRs were sequenced from unsorted whole RNA of tumor, nontumor lung or PBMC. Material: lung tumor tissue, obtained at surgery. This TCR derives from a male donor with early-stage non-small cell lung cancer. V usage is TRBV10-3 and J usage is TRBJ2-5, with 7 bases identical to TRBD1. CDR3 residues: CAIRSTGNQETQYF. The CDR3, as DNA: TGTGCCATCAGGTCGACAGGGAACCAAGAGACCCAGTACTTC.